One and the same sample provided the 16 T cell receptor beta chains below, sequenced in a study of blood T cells in healthy people across ages. Sample-barcoded 5' priming and a J-beta primer mix drove a second PCR of roughly 6 to 12 cycles. TCRdb passed the 5' RACE reads through MiXCR, listing each CDR3 protein once. This table holds around 650,000 distinct CDR3 sequences, approximately 31% found once. The source material was blood. The receptors shown here come from an elderly woman in good health.

The table lists this clonotype with a few counts. The rearrangement links TRBV30 to TRBJ2-3; D unclear. This CDR3 is built from 14 residues. Between the trimmed V and J ends, which lost 2 bases and 4 bases, there was a span of 13 bases. CDR1 is GTSNPN, CDR2 SVGIG, per germline (reference sequence). As DNA, the CDR3 is TGTGCCTGGAGTCAACCTAATAGCCCAGATACGCAGTATTTT. Translation: CAWSQPNSPDTQYF.

The rearrangement joins TRBV20-1 to TRBJ2-2; 8 nucleotides align to TRBD2. Germline-derived CDR1 and CDR2 are DFQATT and SNEGSKA (reference sequence). The length of the CDR3 is 16 residues. V was pared by 0 bases and J by 4 bases, with 7 bases of the junction left unmatched. The CDR3 loop is CSAREAGVYPTGELFF. The CDR3 nucleotides read TGCAGTGCTAGAGAAGCGGGGGTATATCCCACCGGGGAGCTGTTTTTT.

This clonotype was picked up a small number of times. V gene TRBV9 combines with J gene TRBJ1-5; D uncertain. Trimming took 4 bases from V and 3 from J, leaving 8 bases between them. Germline V lookup: CDR1 SGDLS, CDR2 YYNGEE. The CDR3 length is 13 residues. CDR3 amino acids: CASSRDFNQPQHF. The CDR3 DNA sequence: TGTGCCAGCAGCCGGGATTTCAATCAGCCCCAGCATTTT.

On this clonotype: A much larger clonotype is one base distant, so this may be a read error. The J gene is TRBJ2-7, the V gene TRBV11-2, with 7 bases identical to TRBD1. This CDR3 is built from 16 residues. V lost 7 bases to trimming and J lost 1 base; unmatched junction nucleotides: 13. Germline lookup yields CDR1 SGHAT and CDR2 FQNNGV. CDR3 nucleotides: TGTGCCAGCAACTCGAGGGGGCAGAGGAGGTCCTACGAGCAGTACTTC. Translated, it gives CASNSRGQRRSYEQYF.

The chain couples TRBV20-1 to TRBJ2-7; D unclear. Germline values: CDR1 DFQATT, CDR2 SNEGSKA (reference sequence). The V end was cut by 3 bases, the J end by 0 bases, with 12 bases between. This CDR3 has 14 residues. The CDR3 reads CSARLPQSSYEQYF. The CDR3 DNA is TGCAGTGCTAGGCTACCTCAGAGCTCCTACGAGCAGTACTTC.

This clonotype was seen repeatedly, ten times or more. CDR3 protein: CSASNRGETQYF. CDR3 DNA sequence: TGCAGTGCTAGTAACAGGGGTGAGACCCAGTACTTC. The chain has TRBV20-1 and TRBJ2-5, with TRBD1 matching 7 bases. Unmatched junction bases numbered 3, after V lost 3 bases and J lost 5 bases. Per the germline V gene, CDR1 is DFQATT and CDR2 is SNEGSKA (reference sequence). CDR3 length equals 12 residues.

This clonotype was observed at least ten times. The chain uses TRBV2 and TRBJ2-3; 7 nucleotides line up with TRBD2. V trimming: 9 bases; J trimming: 0 bases; junction bases outside the gene matches: 18. The CDR3 runs to 18 residues. From germline, CDR1 is SNHLY and CDR2 FYNNEI. The CDR3 region is CASTLAALVGTSTDTQYF. In nucleotides, the CDR3 is TGTGCCAGTACCCTAGCGGCACTCGTTGGAACTAGCACAGATACGCAGTATTTT.

This clonotype appeared many times. The chain uses TRBV20-1 and TRBJ2-1; TRBD2 matches at 9 bases. From germline, CDR1 is DFQATT and CDR2 SNEGSKA (reference sequence). The V and J ends lost 6 bases and 2 bases, in that order; junction bases with no gene match: 8. The CDR3 covers 15 residues. CDR3 bases: TGCAGTGCCCCTAAAGCGGGGGGCGCCTACAATGAGCAGTTCTTC. Translating it yields CSAPKAGGAYNEQFF.

In its sample, this clonotype was seen many times. CDR3 nucleotides: TGCAGCTACTCCGAGGTACCGGTAGAGACCCAGTACTTC. Translation gives CSYSEVPVETQYF. The chain employs TRBV29-1 and TRBJ2-5, with unresolved D. This CDR3 is 13 amino acids long. Germline V gene data show CDR1 as SQVTM and CDR2 as ANQGSEA. V lost 8 bases and J lost 4, with 17 bases in between.

The chain links TRBV4-2 to TRBJ1-5; D remains ambiguous. This CDR3 comprises 14 residues. Looked up from germline, CDR1 is LGHNA and CDR2 is YNFKEQ. V was clipped by 5 bases and J by 2 bases, with 10 bases between them. CDR3 sequence (DNA): TGTGCCAGCAGCTTTAACGGGGGCAATCAGCCCCAGCATTTT. Amino acid sequence: CASSFNGGNQPQHF.

This clonotype turned up a few times. The rearrangement uses TRBV5-1 and TRBJ1-6; no definite D call. Trimming cost V 0 bases and J 10 bases, with 14 bases left between them. This CDR3 is 15 amino acids long. Per the germline V gene, CDR1 is SGHRS and CDR2 is YFSETQ. The CDR3 DNA reads as TGCGCCAGCAGCTTGGTGGCAGGAGACCCATCACCCCTCCACTTT. It is translated as CASSLVAGDPSPLHF.

Comments on this clonotype: This may stem from a read error, because a much larger clone lies one nucleotide away. This sequence joins TRBV6-5 and TRBJ2-7; D is ambiguous. Germline V lookup: CDR1 MNHEY, CDR2 SVGAGI. V lost 6 bases and J 7 bases, leaving 10 bases between the germline ends. The CDR3 length is 11 residues. CDR3 sequence (DNA): TGTGCCAGCAGCCGCGGTCGGGAGCAGTACTTC. This gives the protein CASSRGREQYF.

The chain couples TRBV5-1 to TRBJ2-5; D could derive from TRBD1 or TRBD2 (5 bases each). Deletions cut 0 bases from V and 1 base from J, with 13 bases between. The CDR3 is 16 amino acids. CDR1 SGHRS and CDR2 YFSETQ come from the germline V gene. The CDR3 bases are TGCGCCAGCAGCTTGGGGGGACGGATCACCCAAGAGACCCAGTACTTC. The encoded protein is CASSLGGRITQETQYF.

A remark on this clonotype: This may come from a read error, since a much larger clone is one base off. The CDR3 carries no conserved terminal phenylalanine or tryptophan, so it likely arises from a read error. This chain connects TRBV28 to TRBJ2-1; D is uncertain. CDR3 length: 12 amino acids. Germline CDR1 reads MDHEN; CDR2 reads SYDVKM. V was clipped by 2 bases and J by 8 bases, with 7 bases between them. In DNA form, the CDR3 reads TGTGCCAGCAGTTTAAAAGCGTATGAGCAGTTCCTC. It is translated as CASSLKAYEQFL.

The rearrangement joins TRBV19 to TRBJ2-7; possibly TRBD1 for D (6 bases). The CDR3 covers 15 residues. The V gene's germline CDR1 is LNHDA and CDR2 SQIVND (reference sequence). V lost 3 bases, J lost 6 bases, and 18 bases lay in between. CDR3 protein: CASSIAYGQPLEQYF. The CDR3 DNA is TGTGCCAGTAGTATTGCTTATGGACAGCCCCTCGAGCAGTACTTC.

This clonotype was counted ten times or more. The chain couples TRBV9 to TRBJ2-1, with 8 bases lining up with TRBD2. Germline trimming cut 0 bases from V and 4 bases from J; bases unmatched to any gene: 3. Germline CDR1 is SGDLS and CDR2 is YYNGEE. The CDR3 is 15 amino acids. The CDR3 sequence: CASSVESGGYNEQFF. The CDR3 nucleotides read TGTGCCAGCAGCGTAGAGAGCGGGGGTTACAATGAGCAGTTCTTC.